These T cell receptor beta chains were read from a single sample in a study of cytomegalovirus exposure and HLA in healthy donors. Data came from immunoSEQ multiplex PCR; TCRdb stores just in-frame clones and leaves some out. This table holds around 140,000 clones, over 60% found once. Specimen: PBMCs. These TCRs come from a male donor in good health and CMV-seropositive. Each CDR3 is given with its conserved first and last residue. The D gene is left open where the match is weak. Size is omitted from some rows. Given values are once, few, many or a class for expanded clones.

V gene,J gene,clone size,D gene,CDR3 protein,CDR3 DNA
TRBV19,TRBJ2-2,.,TRBD2,CASSPRLGLAANTGELFF,TGTGCCAGTAGTCCTAGGCTGGGACTAGCGGCGAACACCGGGGAGCTGTTTTTT
TRBV5-4,TRBJ1-4,.,TRBD1,CASSRDSLNEKLFF,TGTGCCAGCAGCAGGGACAGTCTTAATGAAAAACTGTTTTTT
TRBV2,TRBJ1-4,once,TRBD1,CASTRQGSEKLFF,TGTGCCAGCACAAGACAGGGTAGTGAAAAACTGTTTTTT
TRBV7-3,TRBJ1-1,.,TRBD1,CASSSDRDTEAFF,TGTGCCAGCAGCTCGGACAGGGACACTGAAGCTTTCTTT
TRBV2,TRBJ2-7,.,.,CASSPTGTGYEQYF,TGTGCCAGCAGCCCAACAGGTACAGGGTACGAGCAGTACTTC
TRBV7-9,TRBJ2-1,.,TRBD1,CASSVPGQGKNEQFF,TGTGCCAGCAGCGTCCCGGGACAGGGGAAAAATGAGCAGTTCTTC
TRBV5-6,TRBJ1-6,.,.,CASSPGGVRSPLHF,TGTGCCAGCAGCCCGGGGGGGGTGAGATCACCCCTCCACTTT
TRBV5-6,TRBJ1-3,.,.,CASSRWWSSGNTIYF,TGTGCCAGCAGCAGGTGGTGGAGCTCTGGAAACACCATATATTTT
TRBV27,TRBJ2-2,.,TRBD2,CASSLSVGLGRANTGELFF,TGTGCCAGCAGTTTATCGGTGGGACTAGGGAGGGCGAACACCGGGGAGCTGTTTTTT
TRBV29-1,TRBJ2-6,.,TRBD2,CSVDPGGGSGANGLTF,TGCAGCGTTGATCCGGGGGGGGGCTCTGGGGCCAACGGCCTGACTTTC
TRBV9,TRBJ2-1,few,.,CASSPGNGYYNEQFF,TGTGCCAGCAGCCCCGGGAATGGCTACTACAATGAGCAGTTCTTC
TRBV11-1,TRBJ2-7,few,.,CASSSREEGSYEQYF,TGTGCCAGCAGCTCTAGGGAAGAGGGATCCTACGAGCAGTACTTC
TRBV25-1,TRBJ2-3,.,.,CASSELVQGTDTQYF,TGTGCCAGCAGTGAGTTGGTACAAGGCACAGATACGCAGTATTTT
TRBV7-9,TRBJ1-1,.,.,CASSLQVNTEAFF,TGTGCCAGCAGTTTACAGGTGAACACTGAAGCTTTCTTT
TRBV5-8,TRBJ2-3,.,TRBD2,CASSIPSGRSTDTQYF,TGTGCCAGCAGCATCCCTAGCGGTCGTAGCACAGATACGCAGTATTTT
TRBV27,TRBJ1-2,few,.,CASSTTGIGYTF,TGTGCCAGCAGCACAACAGGGATCGGCTACACCTTC
TRBV10-3,TRBJ2-7,.,.,CAVSPNGGREEQYF,TGTGCCGTAAGCCCCAACGGCGGAAGAGAGGAGCAGTACTTC
TRBV29-1,TRBJ1-2,once,.,CSVEDTSGTTNYGYTF,TGCAGCGTTGAAGATACCAGCGGGACAACTAACTATGGCTACACCTTC
TRBV19,TRBJ2-2,.,.,CASSPPSLGAGELFF,TGTGCCAGTAGTCCCCCAAGCTTAGGGGCCGGGGAGCTGTTTTTT
TRBV6-1,TRBJ2-7,.,TRBD1,CASSGGQAAYEQYF,TGTGCCAGCAGTGGGGGACAGGCGGCCTACGAGCAGTACTTC
TRBV10-3,TRBJ2-1,.,.,CAISEYRAGASSYNEQFF,TGTGCCATCAGTGAGTACAGGGCAGGGGCCAGCTCCTACAATGAGCAGTTCTTC
TRBV5-6,TRBJ2-7,.,.,CASSLRGEQYF,TGTGCCAGCAGCTTGCGGGGCGAGCAGTACTTC
TRBV6-1,TRBJ2-5,.,.,CASSERASEGETQYF,TGTGCCAGCAGTGAACGGGCTAGCGAGGGGGAGACCCAGTACTTC
TRBV5-4,TRBJ1-4,.,.,CASSLAPGTPTNEKLFF,TGTGCCAGCAGCTTGGCGCCAGGAACCCCAACTAATGAAAAACTGTTTTTT
TRBV13,TRBJ2-7,.,.,CASSLGGHHSYEQYF,TGTGCCAGCAGCTTAGGGGGCCATCACTCCTACGAGCAGTACTTC
TRBV19,TRBJ1-1,.,.,CASITANTEAFF,TGTGCCAGTATTACAGCGAACACTGAAGCTTTCTTT
TRBV27,TRBJ1-1,.,.,CASSLNGDPNTEAFF,TGTGCCAGCAGTTTAAACGGGGATCCGAACACTGAAGCTTTCTTT